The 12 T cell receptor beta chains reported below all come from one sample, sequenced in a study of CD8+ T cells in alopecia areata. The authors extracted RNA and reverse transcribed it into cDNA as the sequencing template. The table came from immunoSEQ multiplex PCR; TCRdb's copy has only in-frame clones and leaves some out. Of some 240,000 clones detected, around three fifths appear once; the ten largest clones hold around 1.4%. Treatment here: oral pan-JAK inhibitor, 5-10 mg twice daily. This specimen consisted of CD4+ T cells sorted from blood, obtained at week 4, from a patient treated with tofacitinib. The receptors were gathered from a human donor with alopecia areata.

CDR3 nucleotides: TGTGCCAGCAGCCGGCCCGGACAGCCTCGGGAGACCCAGTACTTC. The encoded protein is CASSRPGQPRETQYF. The chain uses TRBV6-5 and TRBJ2-5; D might be TRBD1 (6 bases). From germline, CDR1 is MNHEY and CDR2 SVGAGI. Trimming left V 6 bases short and J 5 bases short, with 19 bases between. The CDR3 length is 15 residues.

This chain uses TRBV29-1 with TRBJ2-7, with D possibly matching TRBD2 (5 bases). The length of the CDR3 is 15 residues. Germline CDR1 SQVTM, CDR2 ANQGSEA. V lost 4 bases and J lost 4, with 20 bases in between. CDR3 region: CSVGPTGTPGYEQYF. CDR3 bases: TGCAGCGTTGGACCCACGGGAACCCCCGGGTACGAGCAGTACTTC.

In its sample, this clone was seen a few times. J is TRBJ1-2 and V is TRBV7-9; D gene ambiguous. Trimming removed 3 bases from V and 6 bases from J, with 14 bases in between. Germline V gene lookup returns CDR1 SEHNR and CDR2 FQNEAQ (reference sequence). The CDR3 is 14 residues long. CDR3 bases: TGTGCCAGCAGCTTTGACAAAAGGAGGAATGGCTACACCTTC. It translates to CASSFDKRRNGYTF.

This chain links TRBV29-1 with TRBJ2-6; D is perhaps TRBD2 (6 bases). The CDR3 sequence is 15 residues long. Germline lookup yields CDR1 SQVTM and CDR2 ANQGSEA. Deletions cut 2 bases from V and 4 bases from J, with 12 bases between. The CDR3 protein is CSVEIGGTGANVLTF. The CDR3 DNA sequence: TGCAGCGTTGAAATTGGAGGGACCGGGGCCAACGTCCTGACTTTC.

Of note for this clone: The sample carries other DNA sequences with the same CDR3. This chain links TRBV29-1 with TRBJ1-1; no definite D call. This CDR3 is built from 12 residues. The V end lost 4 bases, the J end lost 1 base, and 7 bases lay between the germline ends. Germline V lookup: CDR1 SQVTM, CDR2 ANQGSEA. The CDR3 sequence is CSVGSANTEAFF. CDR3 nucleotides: TGCAGCGTTGGGTCCGCGAACACTGAAGCTTTCTTT.

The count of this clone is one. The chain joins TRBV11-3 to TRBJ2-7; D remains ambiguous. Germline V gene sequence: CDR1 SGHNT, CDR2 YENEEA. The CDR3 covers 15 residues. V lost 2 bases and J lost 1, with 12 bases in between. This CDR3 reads CASSLMIDGSYEQYF. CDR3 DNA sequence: TGTGCCAGCAGCTTAATGATCGACGGTTCCTACGAGCAGTACTTC.

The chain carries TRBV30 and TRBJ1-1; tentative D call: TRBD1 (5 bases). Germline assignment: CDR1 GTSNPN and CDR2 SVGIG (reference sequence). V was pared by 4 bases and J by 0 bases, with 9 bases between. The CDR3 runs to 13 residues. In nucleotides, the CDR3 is TGTGCCTGGACAGGGCCCTTGAACACTGAAGCTTTCTTT. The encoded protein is CAWTGPLNTEAFF.

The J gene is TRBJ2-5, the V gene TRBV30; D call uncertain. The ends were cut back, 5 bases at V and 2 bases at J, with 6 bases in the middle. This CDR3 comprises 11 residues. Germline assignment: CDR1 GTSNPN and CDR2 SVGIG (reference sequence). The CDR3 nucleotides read TGTGCCTGGTTGGGACAAGAGACCCAGTACTTC. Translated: CAWLGQETQYF.

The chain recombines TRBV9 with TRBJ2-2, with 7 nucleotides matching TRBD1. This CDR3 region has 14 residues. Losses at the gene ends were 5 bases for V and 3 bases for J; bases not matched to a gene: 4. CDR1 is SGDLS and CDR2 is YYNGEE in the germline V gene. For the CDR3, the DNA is TGTGCCAGCAGACGGGACAGCTACACCGGGGAGCTGTTTTTT. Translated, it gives CASRRDSYTGELFF.

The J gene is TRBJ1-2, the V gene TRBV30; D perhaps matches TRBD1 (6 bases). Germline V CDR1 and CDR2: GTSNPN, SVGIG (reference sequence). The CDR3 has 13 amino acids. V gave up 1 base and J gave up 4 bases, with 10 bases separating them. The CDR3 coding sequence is TGTGCCTGGAGTGGCGGGACAAGCTATGGCTACACCTTC. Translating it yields CAWSGGTSYGYTF. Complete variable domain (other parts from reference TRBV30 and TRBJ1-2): SQTIHQWPATLVQPVGSPLSLECTVEGTSNPNLYWYRQAAGRGLQLLFYSVGIGQISSEVPQNLSASRPQDRQFILSSKKLLLSDSGFYLCAWSGGTSYGYTFGSGTRLTVV.

DNA for the CDR3: TGTGCTAGTGGTTTGGGGACGGAACACTCTGGGGCCAACGTCCTGACTTTC. It codes for CASGLGTEHSGANVLTF. The chain has TRBV12-5 and TRBJ2-6; D not certain. CDR3 length: 17 residues. The germline V gene has CDR1 LGHNT and CDR2 FRNRAP. V lost 1 base, J lost 0 bases, and 10 bases lay in between.

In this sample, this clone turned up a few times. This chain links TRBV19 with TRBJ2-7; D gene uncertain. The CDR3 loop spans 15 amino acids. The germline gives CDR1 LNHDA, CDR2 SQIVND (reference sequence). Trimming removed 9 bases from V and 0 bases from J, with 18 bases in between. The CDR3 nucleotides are TGTGCCAGCCGGCTAGAGGCTGATAGCTCCTACGAGCAGTACTTC. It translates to CASRLEADSSYEQYF.